This T cell receptor (beta chain) was observed in a study of blood T cell repertoires in COVID-19. Study background: Samples taken during acute and convalescent COVID-19 were collected in the United States, Italy and Spain. Sources were T cells, B-cell-depleted T cells, or PBMCs; the material itself was cDNA or gDNA.

CDR3 length: 14 amino acids. With 3 bases removed from V and 4 bases from J, the gap between germline ends came to 13 bases. The germline CDR1 and CDR2 sequences are SGDLS and YYNGEE. As handled by the study authors: By means of reference gene primer amplification, nucleated cell counts were estimated. Assay: immunoSEQ multiplex PCR; the TCRdb copy retains only in-frame clones and omits some. V, J and clone size were drawn from that table, and D and trimming were deduced from the DNA. The sample shows about 26,000 clones, 85% to 90% of them seen only once. The source is a human donor in a cohort sampled during active COVID-19. The chain uses TRBV9 and TRBJ1-2; a possible D gene is TRBD1 (6 bases). Sequenced sample: peripheral blood. The CDR3 region has the DNA TGTGCCAGCAGCGCCGACAGGAAATCCTATGGCTACACCTTC. Protein sequence: CASSADRKSYGYTF.